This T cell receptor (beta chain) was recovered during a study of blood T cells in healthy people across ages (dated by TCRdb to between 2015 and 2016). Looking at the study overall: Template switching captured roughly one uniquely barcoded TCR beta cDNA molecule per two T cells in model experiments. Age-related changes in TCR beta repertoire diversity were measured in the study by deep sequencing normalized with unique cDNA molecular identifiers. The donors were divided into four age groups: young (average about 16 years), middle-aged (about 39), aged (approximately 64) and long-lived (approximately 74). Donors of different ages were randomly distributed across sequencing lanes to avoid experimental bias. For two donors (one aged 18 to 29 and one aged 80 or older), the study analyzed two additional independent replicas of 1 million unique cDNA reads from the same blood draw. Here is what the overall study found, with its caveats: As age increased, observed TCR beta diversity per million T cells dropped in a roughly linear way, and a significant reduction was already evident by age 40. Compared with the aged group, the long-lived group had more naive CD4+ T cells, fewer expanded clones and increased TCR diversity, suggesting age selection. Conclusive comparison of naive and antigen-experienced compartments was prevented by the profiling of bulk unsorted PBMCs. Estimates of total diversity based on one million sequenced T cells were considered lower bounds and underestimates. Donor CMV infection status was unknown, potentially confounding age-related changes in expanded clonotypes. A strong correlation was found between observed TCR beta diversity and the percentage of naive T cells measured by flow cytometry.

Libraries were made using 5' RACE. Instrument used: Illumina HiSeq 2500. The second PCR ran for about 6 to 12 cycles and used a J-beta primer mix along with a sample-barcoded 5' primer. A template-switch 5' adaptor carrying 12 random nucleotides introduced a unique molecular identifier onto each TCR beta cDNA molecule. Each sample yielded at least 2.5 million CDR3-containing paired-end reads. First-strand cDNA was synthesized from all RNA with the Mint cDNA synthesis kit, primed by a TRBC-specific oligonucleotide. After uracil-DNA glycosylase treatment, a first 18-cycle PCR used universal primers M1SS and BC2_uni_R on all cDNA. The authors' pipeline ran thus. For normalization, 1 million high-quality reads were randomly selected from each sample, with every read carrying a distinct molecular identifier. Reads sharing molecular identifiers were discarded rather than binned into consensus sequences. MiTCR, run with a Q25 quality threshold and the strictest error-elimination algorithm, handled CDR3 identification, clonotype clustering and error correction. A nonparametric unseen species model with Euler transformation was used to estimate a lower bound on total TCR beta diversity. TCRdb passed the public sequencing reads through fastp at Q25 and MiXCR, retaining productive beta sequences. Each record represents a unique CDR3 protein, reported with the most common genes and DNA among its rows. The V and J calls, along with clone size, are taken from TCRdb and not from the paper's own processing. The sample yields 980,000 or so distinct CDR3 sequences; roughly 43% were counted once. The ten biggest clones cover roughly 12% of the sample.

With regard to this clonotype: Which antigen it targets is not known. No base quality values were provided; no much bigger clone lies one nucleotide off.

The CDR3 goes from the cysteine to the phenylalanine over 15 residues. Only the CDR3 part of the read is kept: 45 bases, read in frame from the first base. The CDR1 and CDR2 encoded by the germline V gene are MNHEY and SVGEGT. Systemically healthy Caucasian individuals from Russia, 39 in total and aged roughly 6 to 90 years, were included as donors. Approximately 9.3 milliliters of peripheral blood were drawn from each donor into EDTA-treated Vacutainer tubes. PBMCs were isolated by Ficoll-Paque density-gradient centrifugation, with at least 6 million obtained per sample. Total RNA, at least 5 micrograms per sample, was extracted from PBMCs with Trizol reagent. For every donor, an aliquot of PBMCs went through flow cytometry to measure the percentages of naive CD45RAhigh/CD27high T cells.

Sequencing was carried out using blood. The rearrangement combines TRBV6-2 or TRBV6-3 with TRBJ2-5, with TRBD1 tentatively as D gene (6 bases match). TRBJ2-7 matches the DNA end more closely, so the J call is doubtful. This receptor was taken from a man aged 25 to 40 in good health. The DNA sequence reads TGTGCCAGCAGTTACTATAGGGGGTCTCGGAACGAGCAGTACTTC. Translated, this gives CASSYYRGSRNEQYF.